The T cell receptor (beta chain) described here comes from a study of cytomegalovirus exposure and HLA in healthy donors. The data were produced by immunoSEQ multiplex PCR, yet TCRdb's version contains in-frame clones alone and is incomplete. The sample yields fewer than 90,000 clones, approximately 84% seen once. The V gene lost 1 base and the J gene lost 4 bases, with 13 bases spanning the gap. This CDR3 comprises 16 residues. Germline V lookup: CDR1 LGHNA, CDR2 YSLEER. This chain joins TRBV4-3 and TRBJ1-4; D might be TRBD1 (6 bases). The clonotype was recovered from a woman between 18 and 29 years old in good health and CMV-seropositive. Specimen: PBMCs. The CDR3 nucleotides are TGCGCCAGCAGCCAAGGAGCGGGGGCCTTTAATGAAAAACTGTTTTTT. This sequence encodes CASSQGAGAFNEKLFF.